Below are 28 T cell receptor beta chains sequenced from a single sample in a study of blood T cell repertoires in COVID-19. Measured with immunoSEQ multiplex PCR; TCRdb has only the in-frame clones, and not every one. The data contain 290,000 or so clones, 75% to 90% of them singletons. Sequenced input: peripheral blood. These receptors originate from a man younger than 35 with active or convalescent COVID-19.

The J gene is TRBJ1-1, the V gene TRBV10-3; D is uncertain. The CDR3 has 12 amino acids. Trimming pared 5 bases from V and 7 bases from J, leaving 11 bases between. Germline CDR1 reads ENHRY; CDR2 reads SYGVKD. The CDR3 region has the DNA TGTGCCATCAGTTCAGAGGGCGATGAAGCTTTCTTT. Protein sequence: CAISSEGDEAFF.

The chain has TRBV5-1 and TRBJ2-1; 9 nucleotides match TRBD2. This CDR3 has 16 residues. The junction had 12 bases not matched to a gene; V was cut back by 4 bases and J by 7 bases. CDR1 is SGHRS and CDR2 is YFSETQ in the germline V gene. The CDR3 DNA sequence: TGCGCCAGCAGCCAAACCGGCGCTAGCGGGGTGAATGAGCAGTTCTTC. Protein product: CASSQTGASGVNEQFF.

V is TRBV7-2 and J is TRBJ2-3; a possible D gene is TRBD2 (5 bases). This CDR3 contains 14 residues. Germline CDR1 is SGHTA and CDR2 is FQGNSA. Trimming left V 5 bases short and J 2 bases short, with 11 bases between. This CDR3 reads CASSLRGNTDTQYF. In DNA, the CDR3 is TGTGCCAGCAGCCTACGAGGGAACACAGATACGCAGTATTTT.

CDR3 sequence (DNA): TGTGCCAGCAGTTACTCGTTGGGACAGGGACCCTACGAGCAGTACTTC. Translating gives CASSYSLGQGPYEQYF. The chain has TRBV6-2 or TRBV6-3 and TRBJ2-7, with TRBD1 matching over 9 bases. This CDR3 is built from 16 residues. Trimming removed 0 bases from V and 2 bases from J; junction bases left unmatched: 5. Germline-derived CDR1 and CDR2 are MNHEY and SVGEGT.

Here the CDR3 reads CASSPYLEDEQFF. The CDR3 nucleotides read TGTGCCAGCAGCCCGTACTTGGAGGATGAGCAGTTCTTC. The chain links TRBV3-1 (or the pseudogene TRBV3-2) to TRBJ2-1, with D tentatively TRBD2 (5 bases). V was shortened by 4 bases and J by 8 bases, with 12 bases between the two germline ends. Germline V gene lookup returns CDR1 LGHDT and CDR2 YNNKEL (reference sequence). CDR3 length: 13 residues.

The chain recombines TRBV9 with TRBJ2-7; D is unclear. Germline CDR1 is SGDLS and CDR2 is YYNGEE. CDR3 length: 13 residues. V lost 5 bases and J lost 6, with 15 bases in between. The CDR3 DNA reads as TGTGCCAGCAGTGCTATCGCGGCAACCGAGCAGTACTTC. This translates into CASSAIAATEQYF.

The V gene is TRBV27, the J gene TRBJ2-5; 9 positions agree with TRBD2. This CDR3 is 15 amino acids long. Germline V gene lookup returns CDR1 MNHEY and CDR2 SMNVEV (reference sequence). Trimming took 6 bases from V and 1 from J; bases not matched to a gene: 6. The CDR3 loop is CASRLAGYLQETQYF. The DNA of the CDR3 is TGTGCCAGCAGGCTAGCGGGGTACCTCCAAGAGACCCAGTACTTC.

The chain has TRBV4-2 and TRBJ2-7; 8 bases fit TRBD2. After removal of 1 base from V and 1 base from J, the junction contained 9 bases not matched to a gene. CDR3 size: 17 residues. Germline assignment: CDR1 LGHNA and CDR2 YNFKEQ. The CDR3 nucleotides read TGTGCCAGCAGCCAAGCGGTGGGCGGGAGGCAGTCCTACGAGCAGTACTTC. Translated, it gives CASSQAVGGRQSYEQYF.

This clone was seen just once. The chain carries TRBV5-5 and TRBJ2-7; D gene unclear. In germline, CDR1 is SGHKS, CDR2 YYEKEE (reference sequence). The V end was cut by 2 bases, the J end by 2 bases, with 11 bases between. There are 14 residues in the CDR3. This CDR3 reads CASSLSRLTYEQYF. In DNA form, the CDR3 reads TGTGCCAGCAGCTTATCCAGGTTAACCTACGAGCAGTACTTC.

The rearrangement joins TRBV27 to TRBJ2-1; possible D gene TRBD2, 6 bases. V lost 3 bases to trimming and J lost 2 bases, with 8 bases between them. CDR1 and CDR2 (germline): MNHEY, SMNVEV (reference sequence). This CDR3 comprises 14 residues. This CDR3 reads CASSLTSPYNEQFF. The DNA of the CDR3 is TGTGCCAGCAGTTTGACTAGTCCCTACAATGAGCAGTTCTTC.

This chain's CDR3 is CSGGQTNYGYTF. In nucleotides, the CDR3 is TGCAGCGGGGGACAGACTAACTATGGCTACACCTTC. This chain uses TRBV29-1 with TRBJ1-2; 7 nucleotides align to TRBD1. Germline assignment: CDR1 SQVTM and CDR2 ANQGSEA. The CDR3 extends over 12 amino acids. With V trimmed by 7 bases and J by 0 bases, 2 bases remained unmatched.

This clone was recorded only once. The genes are TRBV6-5 and TRBJ2-7; maybe TRBD2 (5 bases). V dropped 7 bases and J dropped 1 base, with 17 bases sitting between them. In germline, CDR1 is MNHEY, CDR2 SVGAGI. The CDR3 contains 15 residues. The CDR3 sequence is CASTLRTGPSYEQYF. CDR3 nucleotide sequence: TGTGCCAGCACCCTCAGGACTGGTCCATCCTACGAGCAGTACTTC.

The chain combines TRBV5-1 with TRBJ2-1, with D unclear. In germline, CDR1 is SGHRS, CDR2 YFSETQ. Trimming cost V 2 bases and J 5 bases, with 11 bases left between them. The CDR3 covers 14 residues. As DNA, the CDR3 is TGCGCCAGCAGCTTCGCAGGCGTTCACAATGAGCAGTTCTTC. It specifies CASSFAGVHNEQFF.

V and J are TRBV7-2 and TRBJ2-7; 8 bases fit TRBD2. The germline V gene has CDR1 SGHTA and CDR2 FQGNSA. V trimming: 1 base; J trimming: 3 bases; junction bases outside the gene matches: 5. This CDR3 comprises 15 residues. Here the CDR3 reads CASSLVAGGVYEQYF. DNA of the CDR3: TGTGCCAGCAGCTTAGTTGCGGGAGGCGTCTACGAGCAGTACTTC.

V gene TRBV19 combines with J gene TRBJ2-7, with a possible D match to TRBD1 (6 bases). From germline, CDR1 is LNHDA and CDR2 SQIVND (reference sequence). CDR3 length: 16 residues. V was pared by 4 bases and J by 1 base, with 17 bases between. The CDR3 nucleotides are TGTGCCAGTAGTAAGTCAGTGGACAGAGCGTCCTACGAGCAGTACTTC. It yields the protein CASSKSVDRASYEQYF.

This chain joins TRBV2 and TRBJ1-5; 8 positions agree with TRBD1. This CDR3 has 14 residues. The germline gives CDR1 SNHLY, CDR2 FYNNEI. V trimming: 0 bases; J trimming: 6 bases; junction bases outside the gene matches: 1. The CDR3 is CASSEADRAQPQHF. CDR3 coding DNA: TGTGCCAGCAGTGAAGCGGACAGGGCTCAGCCCCAGCATTTT.

The gene calls are TRBV7-9 and TRBJ1-1, with D maybe TRBD1 (5 bases). V was cut by 6 bases and J by 0 bases, with 11 bases left in between. CDR1 and CDR2 from the germline V gene are SEHNR and FQNEAQ (reference sequence). The CDR3 is made up of 14 amino acids. CDR3 sequence reads: CASRQGILNTEAFF. CDR3 nucleotides: TGTGCCAGCAGGCAGGGTATATTGAACACTGAAGCTTTCTTT.

This chain links TRBV19 with TRBJ2-6; TRBD2 matches 7 bases. The CDR3 consists of 15 residues. V was pared by 7 bases and J by 2 bases, with 5 bases of the junction left unmatched. Germline V CDR1 and CDR2: LNHDA, SQIVND (reference sequence). The CDR3 DNA sequence: TGTGCCAGTATACCTCGGGGGGCTGGGGCCAACGTCCTGACTTTC. Translation: CASIPRGAGANVLTF. Complete variable domain (other parts from reference TRBV19 and TRBJ2-6): DGGITQSPKYLFRKEGQNVTLSCEQNLNHDAMYWYRQDPGQGLRLIYYSQIVNDFQKGDIAEGYSVSREKKESFPLTVTSAQKNPTAFYLCASIPRGAGANVLTFGAGSRLTVL.

V is TRBV6-2 or TRBV6-3 and J is TRBJ2-1; 14 bases agree with TRBD2. The CDR3 is 15 residues long. Trimming removed 6 bases from V and 7 bases from J; junction bases left unmatched: 5. In germline, CDR1 is MNHEY, CDR2 SVGEGT. For the CDR3, the DNA is TGTGCCAGCAGCTGGACTAGCGGGGGGCGTAATGAGCAGTTCTTC. It is translated as CASSWTSGGRNEQFF.

The J gene is TRBJ2-2, the V gene TRBV9, with 10 nucleotides matching TRBD2. The J segment lost 6 bases and the V segment lost 0 bases, leaving 2 bases of the junction unmatched. The CDR3 spans 15 residues. CDR1 and CDR2 (germline): SGDLS, YYNGEE. CDR3 nucleotide sequence: TGTGCCAGCAGCGTAGAACTAGCGGGGTCCGGGGAGCTGTTTTTT. It codes for CASSVELAGSGELFF.

The rearrangement joins TRBV27 to TRBJ1-1; a possible D gene is TRBD1 (5 bases). V shed 6 bases and J shed 11 bases, with 19 bases lying between them. CDR3 size: 13 residues. Germline-derived CDR1 and CDR2 are MNHEY and SMNVEV (reference sequence). CDR3: CASSLPGGRDAFF. CDR3 in DNA: TGTGCCAGCAGCTTACCGGGGGGGAGGGACGCTTTCTTT.

The chain combines TRBV5-6 with TRBJ1-3, with D unresolved. Germline CDR1 is SGHDT and CDR2 is YYEEEE. This CDR3 has 12 amino acids. V was clipped by 2 bases and J by 4 bases, with 4 bases between them. The CDR3 is CASSFVGNTIYF. The CDR3 DNA sequence: TGTGCCAGCAGCTTCGTGGGAAACACCATATATTTT.

The V call is TRBV27, the J call TRBJ2-2; tentative D call: TRBD1 (6 bases). This CDR3 has 17 amino acids. Germline lookup yields CDR1 MNHEY and CDR2 SMNVEV (reference sequence). V was cut by 0 bases and J by 0 bases, with 11 bases left in between. Here the CDR3 DNA reads TGTGCCAGCAGTTTATCAGGACAGAGGACGAACACCGGGGAGCTGTTTTTT. Encoded protein: CASSLSGQRTNTGELFF.

The chain is built from TRBV5-4 and TRBJ2-5, with TRBD1 identical over 9 bases. CDR1 is SGHNT and CDR2 is YYREEE in the germline V gene (reference sequence). The V segment lost 3 bases and the J segment 7 bases; nucleotides outside the gene matches: 7. The CDR3 consists of 14 residues. For the CDR3, the DNA is TGTGCCAGCAGCTCCCCGGGACAGGGTCGGACCCAGTACTTC. It is translated as CASSSPGQGRTQYF.

This chain connects TRBV3-1 (or the pseudogene TRBV3-2) to TRBJ2-5; 7 nucleotides align to TRBD1. The CDR3 loop spans 14 amino acids. With V trimmed by 4 bases and J by 3 bases, 5 bases remained unmatched. Germline CDR1 is LGHDT and CDR2 is YNNKEL (reference sequence). Here the CDR3 DNA reads TGTGCCAGCAGCCGCCATGGGACAGAAGAGACCCAGTACTTC. It translates to CASSRHGTEETQYF.

The chain links TRBV7-9 to TRBJ2-1; unclear D gene. This CDR3 comprises 13 residues. V lost 1 base and J lost 8, with 9 bases in between. Germline lookup yields CDR1 SEHNR and CDR2 FQNEAQ (reference sequence). CDR3 region: CASSLDPGDEQFF. The CDR3 coding sequence is TGTGCCAGCAGCTTAGACCCCGGTGATGAGCAGTTCTTC.

Regarding this clone: Other nucleotide sequences in the sample specify the same CDR3. The J gene is TRBJ1-6, the V gene TRBV19; 7 nucleotides agree with TRBD1. CDR1 and CDR2 from the germline V gene are LNHDA and SQIVND (reference sequence). The CDR3 runs 14 residues. After removal of 6 bases from V and 4 bases from J, the junction contained 3 bases not matched to a gene. The CDR3, as DNA: TGTGCCAGTAGCTTGACAGGGTATAATTCACCCCTCCACTTT. It codes for CASSLTGYNSPLHF.

For this clone: At one boundary the junction diverges from the germline segment, which might be a read error. The chain uses TRBV19 and TRBJ2-7; tentative D call: TRBD1 (5 bases). Germline CDR1 and CDR2: LNHDA and SQIVND (reference sequence). CDR3 length: 12 residues. The CDR3, as DNA: TGTGCCAGTATAGGCGGACAACCCCCCGCGCAGTTC. Protein: CASIGGQPPAQF.